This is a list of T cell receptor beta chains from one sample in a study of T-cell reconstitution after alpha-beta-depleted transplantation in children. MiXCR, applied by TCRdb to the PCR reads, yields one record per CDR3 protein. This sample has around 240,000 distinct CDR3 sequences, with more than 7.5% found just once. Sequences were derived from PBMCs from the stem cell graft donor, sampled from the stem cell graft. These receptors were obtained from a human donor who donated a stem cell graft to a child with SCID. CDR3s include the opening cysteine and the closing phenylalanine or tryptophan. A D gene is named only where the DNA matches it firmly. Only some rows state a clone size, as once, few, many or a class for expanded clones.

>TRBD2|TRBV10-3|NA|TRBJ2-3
CAVGTRVSPDTQYF
TGTGCCGTCGGGACTAGGGTTAGCCCAGATACGCAGTATTTT
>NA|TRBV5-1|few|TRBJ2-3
CASSEQGLYSTDTQYF
TGCGCCAGCAGCGAACAGGGACTTTATAGCACAGATACGCAGTATTTT
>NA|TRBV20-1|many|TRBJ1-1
CSAKQGHTEAFF
TGCAGTGCCAAGCAGGGGCACACTGAAGCTTTCTTT
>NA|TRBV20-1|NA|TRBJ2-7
CSARDIAGGNSYEQYF
TGCAGTGCTAGAGATATTGCCGGAGGGAACTCCTACGAGCAGTACTTC
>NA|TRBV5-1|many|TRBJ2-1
CASTFWGGQYNEQFF
TGCGCCAGCACTTTTTGGGGTGGCCAATACAATGAGCAGTTCTTC
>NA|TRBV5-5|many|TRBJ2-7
CASSLGPGEFSYEQYF
TGTGCCAGCAGCTTGGGGCCTGGGGAGTTCTCCTACGAGCAGTACTTC
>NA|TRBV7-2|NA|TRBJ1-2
CASSALRDSYGYTF
TGTGCCAGCAGCGCCCTGCGGGATAGCTATGGCTACACCTTC
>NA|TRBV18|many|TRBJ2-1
CASSPDGKEQFF
TGTGCCAGCTCACCCGACGGAAAGGAGCAGTTCTTC
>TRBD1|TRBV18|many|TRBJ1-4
CASSPLYLTGGPTNEKLFF
TGTGCCAGCTCACCCTTGTACCTGACAGGGGGCCCAACTAATGAAAAACTGTTTTTT
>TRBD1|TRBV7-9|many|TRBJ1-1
CASSPPNRGRNTEAFF
TGTGCCAGCAGCCCACCGAACAGGGGGAGGAACACTGAAGCTTTCTTT
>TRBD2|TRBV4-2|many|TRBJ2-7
CASSQVVFSAGGLDEQYF
TGTGCCAGCAGCCAAGTAGTGTTTTCGGCGGGGGGGCTCGACGAGCAGTACTTC
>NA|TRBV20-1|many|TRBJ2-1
CSASGDSGHNEQFF
TGCAGTGCTAGTGGTGACTCCGGTCACAATGAGCAGTTCTTC
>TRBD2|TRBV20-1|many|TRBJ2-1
CSAKLAGAVNEQFF
TGCAGTGCTAAACTAGCGGGGGCCGTCAATGAGCAGTTCTTC
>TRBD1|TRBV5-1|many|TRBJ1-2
CASSDQGEFTF
TGCGCCAGCAGCGATCAGGGGGAATTTACCTTC
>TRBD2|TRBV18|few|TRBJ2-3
CASSPASGGAGTQYF
TGTGCCAGCTCACCGGCTAGCGGGGGGGCCGGTACGCAGTATTTT
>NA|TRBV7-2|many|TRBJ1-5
CASSSRSDQPQHF
TGTGCCAGCAGCTCAAGATCTGATCAGCCCCAGCATTTT
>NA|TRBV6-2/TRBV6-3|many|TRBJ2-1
CASSNYNEQFF
TGTGCCAGCAGTAATTACAATGAGCAGTTCTTC
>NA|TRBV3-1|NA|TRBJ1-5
CASSQMDTNQPQHF
TGTGCCAGCAGCCAAATGGACACGAATCAGCCCCAGCATTTT
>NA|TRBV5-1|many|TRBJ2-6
CASSLEPGGPGANVLTF
TGCGCCAGCAGCTTGGAACCAGGTGGGCCTGGGGCCAACGTCCTGACTTTC
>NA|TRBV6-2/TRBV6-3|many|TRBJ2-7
CASRTTGRSSYEQYF
TGTGCCAGCAGAACGACAGGACGGAGCTCCTACGAGCAGTACTTC
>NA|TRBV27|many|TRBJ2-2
CASSLSRAPLNTGELFF
TGTGCCAGCAGTTTGTCCAGGGCCCCCTTGAACACCGGGGAGCTGTTTTTT
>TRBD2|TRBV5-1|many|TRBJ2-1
CASSPPGLAGGNEQFF
TGCGCCAGCAGTCCGCCGGGACTAGCGGGGGGGAATGAGCAGTTCTTC
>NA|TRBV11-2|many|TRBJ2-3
CASSLDGVLAYTRGFDTQYF
TGTGCCAGCAGCTTAGATGGTGTTCTTGCCTATACAAGAGGGTTCGATACGCAGTATTTT
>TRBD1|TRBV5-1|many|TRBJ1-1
CASSLDVTGLNTEAFF
TGCGCCAGCAGCTTAGACGTGACAGGGCTCAACACTGAAGCTTTCTTT
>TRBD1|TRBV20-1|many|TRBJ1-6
CSARVTGVWSSPLHF
TGCAGTGCTAGAGTTACAGGGGTGTGGAGTTCACCCCTCCACTTT
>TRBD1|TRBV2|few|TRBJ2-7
CASTGQGVSYEQYF
TGTGCCAGCACAGGACAGGGGGTATCCTACGAGCAGTACTTC
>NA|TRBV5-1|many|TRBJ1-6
CASSLGSHNSPLHF
TGCGCCAGCAGCTTGGGGTCCCATAATTCACCCCTCCACTTT
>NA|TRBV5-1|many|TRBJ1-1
CASSFGTPEGEAFF
TGCGCCAGCAGCTTTGGGACACCCGAGGGGGAAGCTTTCTTT
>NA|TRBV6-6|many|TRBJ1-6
CASSYNGLGSSSPGPRIKNSPLHF
TGTGCCAGCAGTTACAACGGGCTTGGGAGTTCTTCCCCAGGTCCACGGATCAAGAATTCACCCCTCCACTTT
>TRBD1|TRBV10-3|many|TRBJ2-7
CAISDGTGTYEQYF
TGTGCCATCAGTGACGGGACAGGTACCTACGAGCAGTACTTC
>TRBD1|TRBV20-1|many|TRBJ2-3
CSAPDRGSTDTQYF
TGCAGTGCCCCCGACAGGGGAAGCACAGATACGCAGTATTTT
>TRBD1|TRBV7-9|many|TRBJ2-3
CASSTPGTGRTSQYF
TGTGCCAGCAGCACCCCCGGGACAGGGAGGACTTCACAGTATTTT
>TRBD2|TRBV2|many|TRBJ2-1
CASSLRTSGGNEQFF
TGTGCCAGCAGTCTTCGGACTAGCGGGGGTAATGAGCAGTTCTTC
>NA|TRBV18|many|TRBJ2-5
CASSPNRETQYF
TGTGCCAGCTCACCAAACCGAGAGACCCAGTACTTC
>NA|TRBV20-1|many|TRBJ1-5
CSARDPRIHDQPQHF
TGCAGTGCTAGAGATCCCAGAATTCACGATCAGCCCCAGCATTTT
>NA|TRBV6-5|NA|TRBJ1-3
CASSYSGGEAGNTIYF
TGTGCCAGCAGTTACTCGGGAGGGGAAGCTGGAAACACCATATATTTT
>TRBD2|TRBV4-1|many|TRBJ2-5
CASSQGRTSRETQYF
TGCGCCAGCAGCCAAGGCCGGACTAGCAGAGAGACCCAGTACTTC
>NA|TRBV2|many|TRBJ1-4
CASSESFATNEKLFF
TGTGCCAGCAGTGAGTCGTTTGCAACTAATGAAAAACTGTTTTTT
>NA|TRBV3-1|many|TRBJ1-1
CASSPLRGATEAFF
TGTGCCAGCAGCCCCCTAAGGGGGGCCACTGAAGCTTTCTTT
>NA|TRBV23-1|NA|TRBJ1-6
CASSRAGLHF
TGCGCCAGCAGTCGGGCAGGCCTCCACTTT
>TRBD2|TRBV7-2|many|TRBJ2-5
CASSRRGGRYQETQYF
TGTGCCAGCAGCCGGCGGGGGGGGCGCTACCAAGAGACCCAGTACTTC
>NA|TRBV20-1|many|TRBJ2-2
CSARFGGGTGELFF
TGCAGTGCTAGGTTCGGGGGCGGCACCGGGGAGCTGTTTTTT
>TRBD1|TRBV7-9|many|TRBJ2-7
CASSSMPGGTTYEQYF
TGTGCCAGCAGCTCCATGCCAGGGGGAACTACCTACGAGCAGTACTTC
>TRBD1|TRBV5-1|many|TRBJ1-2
CASSLGGQGSYGYTF
TGCGCCAGCAGCTTGGGGGGACAGGGGTCCTATGGCTACACCTTC
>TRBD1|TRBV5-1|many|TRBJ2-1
CASRPGDRVNNEQFF
TGCGCCAGCCGCCCAGGTGACAGGGTAAACAATGAGCAGTTCTTC
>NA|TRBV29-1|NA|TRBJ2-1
CSVTGNEQFF
TGCAGCGTGACTGGTAATGAGCAGTTCTTC
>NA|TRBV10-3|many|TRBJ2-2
CAIRVTGELFF
TGTGCCATCCGTGTCACCGGGGAGCTGTTTTTT
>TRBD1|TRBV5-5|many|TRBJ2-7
CASLRGGASYEQYF
TGTGCCAGCCTACGAGGGGGCGCCTCCTACGAGCAGTACTTC
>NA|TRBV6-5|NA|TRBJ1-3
CASSYGGNTIYF
TGTGCCAGCAGTTACGGTGGAAACACCATATATTTT